One sample yielded the 10 T cell receptor beta chains listed below, sequenced in a study of CD8 T cells in Susac syndrome (dated by TCRdb to the late 2010s). The protocol used for the library was the immunoSEQ multiplex PCR assay. RNA was extracted using the RNeasy kit, and about 0.5 to 1 ug of the RNA was reverse transcribed with random hexamers. TCRdb handled the public reads itself, with Q25 trimming in fastp and clone calling in MiXCR, and kept productive beta chains. Entries that share a CDR3 protein sequence are merged under the most common genes and DNA. The sample contains about 210,000 distinct CDR3 sequences, around 96% of them found a single time. The ten largest clones take up 0.075% to 0.095% of the sample. The sequencing sample was made of CD4+ T cells from PBMCs. The receptors were gathered from a human donor with multiple sclerosis.

The chain is built from TRBV29-1 and TRBJ2-6; D is perhaps TRBD1 (6 bases). Trimming left V 6 bases short and J 0 bases short, with 15 bases between. The CDR3 extends over 16 amino acids. Germline-derived CDR1 and CDR2 are SQVTM and ANQGSEA. The CDR3 nucleotides are TGCAGCGTCTCGGCAGGGGAATCCTCTGGGGCCAACGTCCTGACTTTC. This sequence encodes CSVSAGESSGANVLTF.

The V and J genes are TRBV27 and TRBJ2-7; D is perhaps TRBD1 (5 bases). The CDR3 spans 13 residues. CDR1 is MNHEY, CDR2 SMNVEV, per germline (reference sequence). Trimming left V 10 bases short and J 0 bases short, with 13 bases between. CDR3 in amino acids: CATRQHNSYEQYF. DNA for the CDR3: TGTGCCACCCGACAGCACAACTCCTACGAGCAGTACTTC.

The V and J genes are TRBV9 and TRBJ2-7, with D possibly being TRBD1 (6 bases). The germline gives CDR1 SGDLS, CDR2 YYNGEE. V was clipped by 2 bases and J by 3 bases, with 15 bases between them. The CDR3 is 15 residues long. CDR3: CASSVTDRSFYEQYF. CDR3 nucleotides: TGTGCCAGCAGCGTGACAGACAGGAGTTTCTACGAGCAGTACTTC.

Only one count was recorded for this clonotype. The J gene is TRBJ2-3, the V gene TRBV15, with TRBD1 as a possible D gene (7 bases). Germline values: CDR1 LNHNV, CDR2 YYDKDF (reference sequence). CDR3 length: 14 residues. V gave up 5 bases and J gave up 3 bases, with 12 bases separating them. The CDR3 DNA reads as TGTGCCACCAGCCCGACAGGGAGGACAGATACGCAGTATTTT. This sequence encodes CATSPTGRTDTQYF. Supplemented by reference TRBV15 and TRBJ2-3, the full variable domain reads DAMVIQNPRYQVTQFGKPVTLSCSQTLNHNVMYWYQQKSSQAPKLLFHYYDKDFNNEADTPDNFQSRRPNTSFCFLDIRSPGLGDTAMYLCATSPTGRTDTQYFGPGTRLTVL.

This clonotype was seen just once. The chain recombines TRBV29-1 with TRBJ2-5; D is unclear. The CDR3 totals 12 residues. Germline CDR1 is SQVTM and CDR2 is ANQGSEA. In nucleotides, the CDR3 is TGCATCGCGAGTGAGACCAAAGAGACCCAGTACTTC. It specifies CIASETKETQYF.

The chain has TRBV7-3 and TRBJ2-6, with D possibly matching TRBD1 (5 bases). Per the germline V gene, CDR1 is SGHTA and CDR2 is FQGTGA. V lost 5 bases, J lost 0 bases, and 20 bases lay in between. This CDR3 comprises 19 residues. In DNA form, the CDR3 reads TGTGCCAGCAGCCCCCCCGCCTTGACAGCCAGCTCTGGGGCCAACGTCCTGACTTTC. It encodes CASSPPALTASSGANVLTF.

The rearrangement joins TRBV4-1 to TRBJ1-1; 7 positions agree with TRBD1. V was clipped by 2 bases and J by 1 base; unmatched bases: 4. From germline, CDR1 is MGHRA and CDR2 YSYEKL. The CDR3 loop spans 15 amino acids. The CDR3 sequence is CASSQPGQKNTEAFF. The CDR3, as DNA: TGCGCCAGCAGCCAACCGGGACAGAAGAACACTGAAGCTTTCTTT.

The V gene is TRBV4-1, the J gene TRBJ2-2; D not resolved. Deletions cut 4 bases from V and 6 bases from J, with 6 bases between. The CDR3 extends over 12 amino acids. CDR1 and CDR2 (germline): MGHRA, YSYEKL. This chain's CDR3 is CASSPRPGELFF. CDR3 nucleotide sequence: TGCGCCAGCAGCCCTCGTCCCGGGGAGCTGTTTTTT.

This CDR3 is CATSRDRQSYEQYF. CDR3 DNA: TGTGCCACCAGCAGAGATCGGCAGTCCTACGAGCAGTACTTC. V gene TRBV15 combines with J gene TRBJ2-7; D call uncertain. Trimming removed 0 bases at V and 1 base at J, with 7 bases between. There are 14 residues in the CDR3. The V gene's germline CDR1 is LNHNV and CDR2 YYDKDF (reference sequence).

The J gene is TRBJ1-2, the V gene TRBV30, with D possibly being TRBD1 (5 bases). This CDR3 has 11 amino acids. Between the trimmed V and J ends, which lost 5 bases and 4 bases, there was a span of 8 bases. CDR1 and CDR2 (germline): GTSNPN, SVGIG (reference sequence). CDR3 loop: CAWAGIYGYTF. CDR3 DNA: TGTGCCTGGGCAGGGATCTATGGCTACACCTTC.